One sample yielded the 16 T cell receptor beta chains listed below, sequenced in a study of CD8+CD57+ T cells in acquired aplastic anemia. For sequencing, patients were chosen who had shown expansion of CD8+CD57+ cells by flow cytometry. The TCR beta profiling, which covered VDJ combination and CDR3 sequence, was carried out using genomic DNA as the template. TCRdb reprocessed the reads via MiXCR and lists one record per CDR3 protein. Altogether more than 200,000 distinct CDR3 sequences are present, almost 50% being singletons, with the ten largest covering just under 20%. The sequenced sample consisted of sorted CD4+, CD8+, or CD8+CD57+ T cells (not recorded which) from PBMCs. The origin of the receptors is a human donor with aplastic anemia.

This clonotype appeared once. The chain combines TRBV29-1 with TRBJ2-1; 7 bases fit TRBD2. The V and J ends lost 0 bases and 9 bases, in that order; junction bases with no gene match: 14. CDR1 SQVTM and CDR2 ANQGSEA come from the germline V gene. The CDR3 has 16 amino acids. The CDR3 is CSVEDPRAGVEGEQFF. The DNA of the CDR3 is TGCAGCGTTGAAGATCCGAGGGCGGGGGTCGAGGGTGAGCAGTTCTTC.

This clonotype was seen more than once but under ten times. This may stem from a read error, because a much larger clone lies one nucleotide away. The chain combines TRBV19 with TRBJ2-5; TRBD2 matches 12 bases. This CDR3 is built from 15 residues. The germline V gene has CDR1 LNHDA and CDR2 SQIVND (reference sequence). Trimming took 10 bases from V and 7 from J; bases not matched to a gene: 13. The CDR3 DNA sequence: TGTGCCACCGGGGGCCTAGCGGGGGGGCAGGGGACCCAGTACTTC. Translation: CATGGLAGGQGTQYF.

The table lists this clonotype with many counts. The V call is TRBV11-2, the J call TRBJ1-5; D unclear. The length of the CDR3 is 13 residues. Germline V gene sequence: CDR1 SGHAT, CDR2 FQNNGV. V was pared by 0 bases and J by 6 bases, with 6 bases between. The CDR3 loop reads CASSLDRGQPQHF. Here the CDR3 DNA reads TGTGCCAGCAGCTTAGATCGAGGTCAGCCCCAGCATTTT.

J is TRBJ1-2 and V is TRBV9; D gene ambiguous. Germline V gene sequence: CDR1 SGDLS, CDR2 YYNGEE. Trimming took 2 bases from V and 4 from J, leaving 12 bases between them. CDR3 size: 14 residues. The CDR3 loop reads CASSVVHLLYGYTF. The CDR3 nucleotides are TGTGCCAGCAGCGTTGTACACCTGCTCTATGGCTACACCTTC.

This clonotype was counted only a few times. The V call is TRBV18, the J call TRBJ2-1; D assignment may be TRBD1 or TRBD2 (5 bases each). The germline CDR1 and CDR2 sequences are KGHSH and LQKENI. This CDR3 contains 13 residues. Deletions cut 2 bases from V and 6 bases from J, with 8 bases between. The CDR3 region has the DNA TGTGCCAGCTCACCATACGGGGCCAATGAGCAGTTCTTC. Translated, it gives CASSPYGANEQFF.

With respect to this clonotype: At one boundary the junction diverges from the germline segment, which might be a read error. The chain uses TRBV5-1 and TRBJ1-2, with TRBD1 identical over 9 bases. The CDR3 is made up of 15 amino acids. Germline V gene sequence: CDR1 SGHRS, CDR2 YFSETQ. CDR3 nucleotides: TGTGCCAGCTCACGGACCGGGACAGGGAACTATGGCTACACCTTC. Translating it yields CASSRTGTGNYGYTF. Based on the CDR3 plus reference TRBV5-1 and TRBJ1-2, the full variable domain is KAGVTQTPRYLIKTRGQQVTLSCSPISGHRSVSWYQQTPGQGLQFLFEYFSETQRNKGNFPGRFSGRQFSNSRSEMNVSTLELGDSALYLCASSRTGTGNYGYTFGSGTRLTVV.

The chain recombines TRBV29-1 with TRBJ2-1; possibly TRBD2 for D (5 bases). This CDR3 is 13 amino acids long. The germline CDR1 and CDR2 sequences are SQVTM and ANQGSEA. CDR3 DNA: TGCATGTTAACGGGGATGGGGTACAATGAGCAGTTCTTC. This encodes CMLTGMGYNEQFF.

The table lists this clonotype with a few counts. This rearrangement joins TRBV20-1 to TRBJ1-2; no definite D call. CDR1 and CDR2 from the germline V gene are DFQATT and SNEGSKA (reference sequence). V was trimmed by 3 bases and J by 7 bases, leaving 15 bases between them. The CDR3 contains 13 residues. CDR3 in amino acids: CSASPIREGGYTF. DNA for the CDR3: TGCAGTGCTAGCCCTATACGGGAGGGTGGCTACACCTTC.

The chain uses TRBV19 and TRBJ1-6, with D perhaps TRBD1 (5 bases). Per germline, CDR1 LNHDA and CDR2 SQIVND (reference sequence). This CDR3 contains 14 residues. The germline V and J ends were trimmed by 10 bases and 5 bases, with 15 bases remaining between them. The CDR3 loop is CATSAGLDNSPLHF. The DNA for the CDR3 is TGTGCCACTTCGGCAGGGCTAGATAATTCACCCCTCCACTTT. Variable domain in full (rest from reference TRBV19 and TRBJ1-6): DGGITQSPKYLFRKEGQNVTLSCEQNLNHDAMYWYRQDPGQGLRLIYYSQIVNDFQKGDIAEGYSVSREKKESFPLTVTSAQKNPTAFYLCATSAGLDNSPLHFGNGTRLTVT.

The V gene is TRBV12-3 or TRBV12-4, the J gene TRBJ1-1; D gene ambiguous. The germline V and J ends were trimmed by 6 bases and 11 bases, with 13 bases remaining between them. CDR3 length equals 11 residues. CDR3 DNA sequence: TGTGCCAGCAGCCTAGGGCCGGGGGCTTTCTTT. Translation gives CASSLGPGAFF.

This clonotype was observed many times. V gene TRBV2 combines with J gene TRBJ1-5; 7 bases line up with TRBD1. This CDR3 has 14 residues. Germline lookup yields CDR1 SNHLY and CDR2 FYNNEI. Trimming removed 10 bases from V and 4 bases from J; junction bases left unmatched: 10. The CDR3 DNA is TGTGCCACCAAAGACAGGGAGGGAAATCAGCCCCAGCATTTT. Translation: CATKDREGNQPQHF.

The DNA of the CDR3 is TGTGCCAGCAGCTTAGTGGCGGGGGGGCTTGGGGAGACCCAGTACTTC. Protein: CASSLVAGGLGETQYF. J is TRBJ2-5 and V is TRBV7-6; 9 nucleotides line up with TRBD2. The length of the CDR3 is 16 residues. Losses at the gene ends were 1 base for V and 5 bases for J; bases not matched to a gene: 8. The V gene's germline CDR1 is SGHVS and CDR2 FNYEAQ.

The chain couples TRBV15 to TRBJ2-5; 8 nucleotides agree with TRBD2. Per germline, CDR1 LNHNV and CDR2 YYDKDF (reference sequence). V lost 1 base, J lost 5 bases, and 6 bases stayed unmatched. This CDR3 spans 15 amino acids. The chain's CDR3 is CATSRGDSGVETQYF. As DNA, the CDR3 is TGTGCCACCAGCAGAGGGGATAGCGGGGTGGAGACCCAGTACTTC.

This clonotype was found once. This chain joins TRBV2 and TRBJ1-1; D gene ambiguous. The CDR3 extends over 12 amino acids. The germline V gene has CDR1 SNHLY and CDR2 FYNNEI. V was clipped by 8 bases and J by 0 bases, with 7 bases between them. The CDR3 region is CASGSMNTEAFF. The CDR3 region has the DNA TGTGCCAGCGGCAGCATGAACACTGAAGCTTTCTTT. The whole variable domain, filled in from reference TRBV2 and TRBJ1-1, reads EPEVTQTPSHQVTQMGQEVILRCVPISNHLYFYWYRQILGQKVEFLVSFYNNEISEKSEIFDDQFSVERPDGSNFTLKIRSTKLEDSAMYFCASGSMNTEAFFGQGTRLTVV.

With regard to this clonotype: A much larger clone differs from this one at a single base, so this may be a read error. The V call is TRBV20-1, the J call TRBJ2-1; maybe TRBD2 (6 bases). The germline V and J ends were trimmed by 1 base and 8 bases, with 18 bases remaining between them. Germline V gene data show CDR1 as DFQATT and CDR2 as SNEGSKA (reference sequence). This CDR3 spans 15 amino acids. Written as DNA, the CDR3 is TGCAGTGCTAGAGCGGGGGTAGCGCGGGGACATGAGCAGTTCTTC. This encodes CSARAGVARGHEQFF.

This clonotype was counted between two and nine times. Since the CDR3 does not end with the conserved phenylalanine or tryptophan, this likely comes from a read error. The V gene is TRBV5-1, the J gene TRBJ1-1, with a possible D match to TRBD1 (5 bases). The CDR3 spans 14 residues. From germline, CDR1 is SGHRS and CDR2 YFSETQ. V dropped 3 bases and J dropped 1 base, with 10 bases sitting between them. The CDR3 DNA reads TGCGCCAGCAGCTCCGGGGCAGGGAACACTGAAGCTTTCGTT. Residues: CASSSGAGNTEAFV.